The 6 T cell receptor beta chains presented below share a single source sample, sequenced in a study of shared clonotypes between healthy human individuals. The assay was immunoSEQ multiplex PCR, and TCRdb's table has in-frame clones only and misses some. This table holds more than 2,000,000 clones, about 92% found once. Sequencing used naive CD4+ T cells from PBMCs. As for subset: CD45RA+ positively selected. The receptors come from a young man in good health. Some clones in this sample may be carry-over from other donors' samples.

The chain has TRBV7-2 and TRBJ1-1; 9 nucleotides line up with TRBD1. V dropped 4 bases and J dropped 4; count of bases not matched to a gene: 4. Germline V gene lookup returns CDR1 SGHTA and CDR2 FQGNSA. This CDR3 comprises 14 residues. The CDR3 sequence is CASSWTGEATEAFF. DNA for the CDR3: TGTGCCAGCAGCTGGACAGGGGAGGCCACTGAAGCTTTCTTT.

The V and J genes are TRBV6-1 and TRBJ2-5; D is possibly TRBD1 or TRBD2 (5 bases each). Trimming cost V 4 bases and J 7 bases, with 22 bases left between them. This CDR3 region has 16 residues. Germline CDR1 MNHNS, CDR2 SASEGT. The CDR3 coding sequence is TGTGCCAGCAGTGGACTAATTATAGGACAAGAAGGGACCCAGTACTTC. Its protein product is CASSGLIIGQEGTQYF.

A word on this clone: At the DNA level, this CDR3 is encoded by other sequences in the same sample as well. The rearrangement uses TRBV20-1 and TRBJ2-7; D unclear. Per germline, CDR1 DFQATT and CDR2 SNEGSKA (reference sequence). This CDR3 has 10 residues. V was trimmed by 5 bases and J by 4 bases, leaving 6 bases between them. CDR3 in DNA: TGCAGTGCTGGATCTTACGAGCAGTACTTC. Translating it yields CSAGSYEQYF.

The CDR3 loop is CASSQVIIMNTEAFF. As DNA, the CDR3 is TGCGCCAGCAGCCAAGTGATTATCATGAACACTGAAGCTTTCTTT. The V call is TRBV4-1, the J call TRBJ1-1; unclear D gene. The CDR3 contains 15 residues. Trimming took off 1 base at V and 0 bases at J, with 9 bases between the two ends. CDR1 and CDR2 (germline): MGHRA, YSYEKL.

The rearrangement uses TRBV19 and TRBJ1-1, with 8 positions matching TRBD1. Germline CDR1 and CDR2: LNHDA and SQIVND (reference sequence). V lost 6 bases and J lost 4; bases outside the gene matches: 10. The CDR3 is 15 amino acids. The CDR3 sequence is CASRYQSQGATEAFF. CDR3 nucleotide sequence: TGTGCCAGTAGATATCAGAGTCAGGGGGCCACTGAAGCTTTCTTT.

The V gene is TRBV28, the J gene TRBJ1-2; D call uncertain. Trimming cost V 5 bases and J 1 base, with 8 bases left between them. The CDR3 is made up of 13 amino acids. Germline-derived CDR1 and CDR2 are MDHEN and SYDVKM. This CDR3 reads CASSRTRNYGYTF. The CDR3 DNA follows: TGTGCCAGCAGTCGCACCCGTAACTATGGCTACACCTTC.